These 19 T cell receptor beta chains share one sample of origin, sequenced in a study of blood T cell repertoires in COVID-19. The method was immunoSEQ multiplex PCR; TCRdb's version includes in-frame clones alone and lacks a portion of them. Here the sample spans 400,000 to 500,000 clones, about nine tenths being singletons. The material sequenced was peripheral blood. The receptor set was obtained from a woman aged 25-40 years with active or convalescent COVID-19.

The V call is TRBV27, the J call TRBJ2-5; D remains unclear. Germline CDR1 MNHEY, CDR2 SMNVEV (reference sequence). The CDR3 length is 14 residues. V lost 4 bases to trimming and J lost 7 bases, with 16 bases between them. CDR3 sequence reads: CASSSTLSKRTQYF. The CDR3 nucleotides are TGTGCCAGCAGTTCCACCCTGAGCAAAAGGACCCAGTACTTC.

The J gene is TRBJ1-1, the V gene TRBV11-2; TRBD1 is a possible D gene (5 bases). The CDR3 contains 15 residues. Germline V CDR1 and CDR2: SGHAT, FQNNGV. Deletions cut 3 bases from V and 1 base from J, with 12 bases between. The CDR3 nucleotides read TGTGCCAGCAGCTTGGGGCCGGGTAGGAACACTGAAGCTTTCTTT. This codes for CASSLGPGRNTEAFF.

V usage is TRBV5-5 and J usage is TRBJ2-2, with unresolved D. Germline CDR1 SGHKS, CDR2 YYEKEE (reference sequence). V was clipped by 1 base and J by 1 base, with 11 bases between them. The CDR3 sequence is 16 residues long. The CDR3 sequence is CASSLSLGRNTGELFF. CDR3 nucleotide sequence: TGTGCCAGCAGCTTGAGTCTTGGCCGGAACACCGGGGAGCTGTTTTTT. The full variable domain, in which reference TRBV5-5 and TRBJ2-2 provide the parts outside the CDR3, is DAGVTQSPTHLIKTRGQQVTLRCSPISGHKSVSWYQQVLGQGPQFIFQYYEKEERGRGNFPDRFSARQFPNYSSELNVNALLLGDSALYLCASSLSLGRNTGELFFGEGSRLTVL.

The V call is TRBV7-6, the J call TRBJ2-3; D call uncertain. Germline assignment: CDR1 SGHVS and CDR2 FNYEAQ. The V gene lost 0 bases and the J gene lost 1 base, with 14 bases spanning the gap. CDR3 length: 17 residues. The chain's CDR3 is CASSLAVRVGGTDTQYF. Written as DNA, the CDR3 is TGTGCCAGCAGCTTAGCCGTTCGGGTAGGAGGCACAGATACGCAGTATTTT.

This clone was found a few times. The chain uses TRBV4-1 and TRBJ2-3; D might be TRBD2 (5 bases). The V and J ends lost 0 bases and 5 bases respectively, with 18 bases between them. Germline V gene sequence: CDR1 MGHRA, CDR2 YSYEKL. This CDR3 has 17 residues. The CDR3 here is CASSQDLGRTGRDTQYF. As DNA, the CDR3 is TGCGCCAGCAGCCAAGATCTTGGTAGGACTGGTCGAGATACGCAGTATTTT.

This chain connects TRBV5-4 to TRBJ2-3, with TRBD2 matching 12 bases. This CDR3 comprises 18 residues. After removal of 4 bases from V and 4 bases from J, the junction contained 13 bases not matched to a gene. CDR1 and CDR2 (germline): SGHNT, YYREEE (reference sequence). The CDR3 is CASSTGQGLAGGPDTQYF. CDR3 in DNA: TGTGCCAGCAGCACTGGACAGGGGCTAGCGGGAGGGCCAGATACGCAGTATTTT.

The chain is built from TRBV3-1 (or the pseudogene TRBV3-2) and TRBJ2-7; the match to TRBD2 covers 9 bases. This CDR3 spans 17 amino acids. V lost 1 base to trimming and J lost 3 bases; unmatched junction nucleotides: 10. Germline V gene lookup returns CDR1 LGHDT and CDR2 YNNKEL (reference sequence). The CDR3 bases are TGTGCCAGCAGCCAAGCAATAGCGGGAGCATTGGTCTACGAGCAGTACTTC. Encoded protein: CASSQAIAGALVYEQYF.

The chain couples TRBV5-6 to TRBJ1-4; 8 nucleotides align to TRBD1. Germline V lookup: CDR1 SGHDT, CDR2 YYEEEE. Unmatched junction bases numbered 14, after V lost 3 bases and J lost 7 bases. The CDR3 has 17 amino acids. This CDR3 is CASSSWDRTKPGEKLFF. In nucleotides, the CDR3 is TGTGCCAGCAGCTCCTGGGACAGGACTAAACCGGGTGAAAAACTGTTTTTT.

The V and J genes are TRBV7-9 and TRBJ2-5; D is possibly TRBD1 (5 bases). The germline V gene has CDR1 SEHNR and CDR2 FQNEAQ (reference sequence). The germline V and J ends were trimmed by 6 bases and 4 bases, with 18 bases remaining between them. The CDR3 sequence is 15 residues long. The CDR3 DNA reads TGTGCCAGCAGTCCTAACTGGGGCGCGTCAGAGACCCAGTACTTC. This translates into CASSPNWGASETQYF.

The chain is built from TRBV28 and TRBJ2-1; possible D gene TRBD2, 6 bases. CDR1 is MDHEN, CDR2 SYDVKM, per germline. V lost 8 bases to trimming and J lost 0 bases, with 20 bases between them. The CDR3 is 17 residues long. The CDR3 sequence is CASQYSLAANSYNEQFF. The DNA for the CDR3 is TGTGCCAGCCAATACTCGTTAGCGGCAAACTCCTACAATGAGCAGTTCTTC.

This chain links TRBV15 with TRBJ2-3; 7 nucleotides line up with TRBD2. This CDR3 spans 13 amino acids. With 5 bases clipped from V and 6 bases from J, the junction kept 5 bases outside the gene matches. Germline CDR1 reads LNHNV; CDR2 reads YYDKDF (reference sequence). The CDR3 sequence is CATSPGGGDTQYF. The CDR3 DNA reads TGTGCCACCAGCCCTGGGGGGGGTGATACGCAGTATTTT.

The chain couples TRBV4-1 to TRBJ1-2, with TRBD1 identical over 11 bases. This CDR3 is 15 amino acids long. Unmatched junction bases numbered 8, after V lost 3 bases and J lost 8 bases. Germline CDR1 and CDR2: MGHRA and YSYEKL. CDR3 sequence reads: CASSQGGQGARGYTF. CDR3 coding DNA: TGCGCCAGCAGCCAGGGAGGACAGGGGGCGAGAGGCTACACCTTC.

The chain combines TRBV5-4 with TRBJ2-7, with 11 bases lining up with TRBD2. J gave up 5 bases and V 0 bases, and 7 bases lay outside the gene matches. The CDR3 totals 16 residues. The germline gives CDR1 SGHNT, CDR2 YYREEE (reference sequence). The CDR3 loop is CASSLELAGVLNEQYF. The DNA for the CDR3 is TGTGCCAGCAGCTTGGAACTAGCGGGGGTTCTCAACGAGCAGTACTTC.

This chain links TRBV7-9 with TRBJ2-7; 11 nucleotides line up with TRBD2. This CDR3 has 16 amino acids. V dropped 3 bases and J dropped 2; count of bases not matched to a gene: 6. Germline V gene data show CDR1 as SEHNR and CDR2 as FQNEAQ (reference sequence). CDR3 region: CASSFPLTSGAYEQYF. CDR3 in DNA: TGTGCCAGCAGCTTCCCTTTGACTAGCGGGGCCTACGAGCAGTACTTC.

J is TRBJ1-1 and V is TRBV7-9; 8 bases line up with TRBD1. Germline lookup yields CDR1 SEHNR and CDR2 FQNEAQ (reference sequence). This CDR3 region has 16 residues. V gave up 8 bases and J gave up 6 bases; unmatched junction bases: 17. This CDR3 reads CASYSGSDRVFSEAFF. DNA for the CDR3: TGTGCCAGCTACTCGGGATCGGACAGGGTATTTTCTGAAGCTTTCTTT.

Concerning this clone: Additional DNA sequences in this sample encode the identical CDR3. The J gene is TRBJ2-3, the V gene TRBV29-1; D may be TRBD1 (6 bases). The V and J ends lost 4 bases and 1 base respectively, with 9 bases between them. The CDR3 runs 13 residues. The germline V gene has CDR1 SQVTM and CDR2 ANQGSEA. The CDR3 sequence: CSVATGGTDTQYF. CDR3 in DNA: TGCAGCGTTGCGACAGGAGGCACAGATACGCAGTATTTT.

The chain employs TRBV3-1 (or the pseudogene TRBV3-2) and TRBJ2-3; TRBD2 matches 8 bases. The CDR3 contains 16 residues. Germline values: CDR1 LGHDT, CDR2 YNNKEL (reference sequence). Germline trimming cut 4 bases from V and 2 bases from J; bases unmatched to any gene: 8. This chain's CDR3 is CASSPLAGPYTDTQYF. The CDR3 bases are TGTGCCAGCAGCCCGTTAGCGGGACCCTACACAGATACGCAGTATTTT.

This sequence joins TRBV7-9 and TRBJ1-1, with TRBD1 matching 7 bases. V dropped 4 bases and J dropped 2; count of bases not matched to a gene: 4. This CDR3 has 14 residues. Germline CDR1 SEHNR, CDR2 FQNEAQ (reference sequence). The CDR3 DNA follows: TGTGCCAGCAGCTCGGACAGGCTCAACACTGAAGCTTTCTTT. Its translation is CASSSDRLNTEAFF. Complete variable domain (other parts from reference TRBV7-9 and TRBJ1-1): DTGVSQNPRHKITKRGQNVTFRCDPISEHNRLYWYRQTLGQGPEFLTYFQNEAQLEKSRLLSDRFSAERPKGSFSTLEIQRTEQGDSAMYLCASSSDRLNTEAFFGQGTRLTVV.

This chain links TRBV5-6 with TRBJ1-2; D unresolved. Germline V lookup: CDR1 SGHDT, CDR2 YYEEEE. Trimming took off 0 bases at V and 3 bases at J, with 9 bases between the two ends. The CDR3 length is 14 residues. The CDR3 spells CASSLVREDYGYTF. Here the CDR3 DNA reads TGTGCCAGCAGCTTGGTGCGGGAGGACTATGGCTACACCTTC.